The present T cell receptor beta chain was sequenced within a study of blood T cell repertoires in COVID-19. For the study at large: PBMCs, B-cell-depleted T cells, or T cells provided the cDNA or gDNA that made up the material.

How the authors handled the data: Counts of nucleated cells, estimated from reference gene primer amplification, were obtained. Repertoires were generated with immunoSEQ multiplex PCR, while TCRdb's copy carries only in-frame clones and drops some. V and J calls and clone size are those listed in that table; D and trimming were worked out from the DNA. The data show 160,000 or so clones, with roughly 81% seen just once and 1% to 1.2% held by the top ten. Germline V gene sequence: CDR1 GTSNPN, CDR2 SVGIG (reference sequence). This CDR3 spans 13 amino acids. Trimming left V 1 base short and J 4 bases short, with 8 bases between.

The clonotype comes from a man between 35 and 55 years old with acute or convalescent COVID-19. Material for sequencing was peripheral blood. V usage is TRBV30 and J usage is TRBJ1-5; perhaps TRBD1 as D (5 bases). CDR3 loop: CAWSADRNQPQHF. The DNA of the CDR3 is TGTGCCTGGAGTGCAGACAGAAATCAGCCCCAGCATTTT.